The 29 T cell receptor beta chains given below trace back to one sample, sequenced in a study of CD8 T cells in ankylosing spondylitis. MiXCR was run by TCRdb on the 5' RACE reads, yielding one entry per CDR3 protein. The table shows a few hundred thousand distinct CDR3 sequences, with roughly 20% occurring only once. The material sequenced was blood, either unsorted or a sorted T cell fraction (not recorded which). These receptors came from a female donor with ankylosing spondylitis or in good health (not recorded which).

This clonotype was detected a few times. CDR3 residues: CASTPEAGTLTGYTF. The CDR3 DNA reads TGTGCCAGCACCCCCGAAGCCGGGACACTCACGGGCTACACCTTC. V is TRBV6-5 and J is TRBJ1-2; D is perhaps TRBD1 (6 bases). V was clipped by 7 bases and J by 8 bases, with 23 bases between them. This CDR3 is 15 amino acids long. Germline-derived CDR1 and CDR2 are MNHEY and SVGAGI.

This clonotype appeared many times. V gene TRBV29-1 combines with J gene TRBJ1-2, with D perhaps TRBD1 (5 bases). CDR3 size: 13 residues. In germline, CDR1 is SQVTM, CDR2 ANQGSEA. V shed 1 base and J shed 5 bases, with 11 bases lying between them. The CDR3 reads CSVEGGGRYGYTF. CDR3 in DNA: TGCAGCGTTGAAGGGGGCGGAAGGTATGGCTACACCTTC.

This clonotype was detected a few times. The rearrangement links TRBV20-1 to TRBJ2-1; 9 nucleotides align to TRBD2. The CDR3 covers 14 residues. The V and J ends lost 5 bases and 6 bases, in that order; junction bases with no gene match: 8. Germline values: CDR1 DFQATT, CDR2 SNEGSKA (reference sequence). CDR3 DNA: TGCAGTGCTGTACGTAGCGGGAGCCTCAATGAGCAGTTCTTC. As protein: CSAVRSGSLNEQFF.

This clonotype showed up just a few times. This chain connects TRBV2 to TRBJ2-7; 7 bases are a match to TRBD2. The germline gives CDR1 SNHLY, CDR2 FYNNEI. The ends lost 0 bases at V and 5 bases at J; junction bases unmatched: 19. The CDR3 runs 19 residues. The CDR3 DNA follows: TGTGCCAGCAGTGAAGCGCTTCTGGGGTTTCGGCGGGAGTACCACGAGCAGTACTTC. This translates into CASSEALLGFRREYHEQYF.

This clonotype appeared many times. The J gene is TRBJ2-7, the V gene TRBV12-3 or TRBV12-4; D might be TRBD2 (5 bases). This CDR3 is 15 amino acids long. V lost 5 bases and J lost 4, with 18 bases in between. The CDR3 DNA reads as TGTGCCAGCAGTATTGGGTCTAGCTTCCTTTACGAGCAGTACTTC. Residues: CASSIGSSFLYEQYF.

The table lists this clonotype with a few counts. The rearrangement uses TRBV7-2 and TRBJ2-3; possibly TRBD2 for D (5 bases). CDR1 is SGHTA, CDR2 FQGNSA, per germline. Trimming took off 5 bases at V and 6 bases at J, with 15 bases between the two ends. This CDR3 comprises 14 residues. CDR3 loop: CASSRAVVGDTQYF. As DNA, the CDR3 is TGTGCCAGCAGCCGAGCGGTGGTTGGGGATACGCAGTATTTT. The whole variable domain, filled in from reference TRBV7-2 and TRBJ2-3, reads GAGVSQSPSNKVTEKGKDVELRCDPISGHTALYWYRQSLGQGLEFLIYFQGNSAPDKSGLPSDRFSAERTGGSVSTLTIQRTQQEDSAVYLCASSRAVVGDTQYFGPGTRLTVL.

This clonotype has a count of ten or more. The rearrangement links TRBV5-1 to TRBJ2-1; a possible D gene is TRBD2 (6 bases). The V end lost 0 bases, the J end lost 6 bases, and 16 bases lay between the germline ends. The CDR3 has 16 residues. Germline V gives CDR1 SGHRS, CDR2 YFSETQ. Here the CDR3 reads CASSLETGVTPNEQFF. The CDR3 nucleotides read TGCGCCAGCAGCTTGGAAACGGGGGTTACCCCCAATGAGCAGTTCTTC.

The chain carries TRBV6-2 or TRBV6-3 and TRBJ1-2, with TRBD1 identical over 7 bases. V lost 7 bases and J lost 6; bases outside the gene matches: 8. The CDR3 sequence is 13 residues long. Germline V gene lookup returns CDR1 MNHEY and CDR2 SVGEGT. CDR3 protein: CASKLTGSDGYTF. Written as DNA, the CDR3 is TGTGCCAGCAAATTGACAGGGAGTGATGGCTACACCTTC.

This sequence joins TRBV12-3 or TRBV12-4 and TRBJ2-7; perhaps D is TRBD1 or TRBD2 (5 bases each). V lost 3 bases to trimming and J lost 0 bases, with 21 bases between them. CDR3 size: 18 residues. The CDR3 reads CASSFLPGRGPSSYEQYF. The CDR3 DNA reads TGTGCCAGCAGTTTTCTTCCGGGACGTGGACCAAGCTCCTACGAGCAGTACTTC.

Only a few counts were recorded for this clonotype. The chain employs TRBV6-1 and TRBJ2-7, with TRBD1 as a possible D gene (5 bases). The CDR3 is 13 residues long. In germline, CDR1 is MNHNS, CDR2 SASEGT. Trimming left V 5 bases short and J 4 bases short, with 12 bases between. The CDR3 bases are TGTGCCAGCAGTAGGGGTCAGAGGTACGAGCAGTACTTC. This gives the protein CASSRGQRYEQYF.

This clonotype was found a few times. The chain links TRBV5-6 to TRBJ1-1; 7 nucleotides match TRBD1. Trimming took 5 bases from V and 2 from J; bases not matched to a gene: 3. The germline V gene encodes CDR1 SGHDT and CDR2 YYEEEE. The CDR3 is made up of 13 amino acids. As DNA, the CDR3 is TGTGCCAGCAGTCACAGGGGAAACACTGAAGCTTTCTTT. Amino acid sequence: CASSHRGNTEAFF. Filled out from reference TRBV5-6 and TRBJ1-1, the complete variable domain reads DAGVTQSPTHLIKTRGQQVTLRCSPKSGHDTVSWYQQALGQGPQFIFQYYEEEERQRGNFPDRFSGHQFPNYSSELNVNALLLGDSALYLCASSHRGNTEAFFGQGTRLTVV.

The chain uses TRBV7-8 and TRBJ2-2, with 9 bases identical to TRBD2. CDR1 is SGHVS and CDR2 is FQNEAQ in the germline V gene. The CDR3 extends over 16 amino acids. Trimming took 1 base from V and 4 from J; bases not matched to a gene: 4. CDR3 in DNA: TGTGCCAGCAGCTTAGGCGGGAGGGCGGGCACCGGGGAGCTGTTTTTT. Translated: CASSLGGRAGTGELFF. The full variable domain, completed using reference TRBV7-8 and TRBJ2-2, is GAGVSQSPRYKVAKRGQDVALRCDPISGHVSLFWYQQALGQGPEFLTYFQNEAQLDKSGLPSDRFFAERPEGSVSTLKIQRTQQEDSAVYLCASSLGGRAGTGELFFGEGSRLTVL.

This clonotype was seen a handful of times. The chain couples TRBV25-1 to TRBJ1-1; 7 bases align to TRBD1. Germline loops: CDR1 MGHDK, CDR2 SYGVNS. CDR3 length equals 16 residues. J gave up 4 bases and V 5 bases, and 13 bases lay outside the gene matches. CDR3 amino acids: CASSSYRGAERTEAFF. The CDR3 DNA sequence: TGTGCCAGCAGTAGTTACAGGGGTGCTGAACGCACTGAAGCTTTCTTT.

CDR3 region: CASSVARRGYNEQFF. The CDR3 bases are TGTGCCAGCAGTGTGGCCCGGAGGGGTTACAATGAGCAGTTCTTC. The chain employs TRBV2 and TRBJ2-1; perhaps TRBD2 as D (6 bases). Per the germline V gene, CDR1 is SNHLY and CDR2 is FYNNEI. V lost 4 bases, J lost 4 bases, and 14 bases lay in between. This CDR3 is 15 amino acids long.

This clonotype was counted only a few times. The junction departs from the called germline gene at one end, perhaps through a read error. This chain connects TRBV6-5 to TRBJ1-1; D unclear. CDR1 is MNHEY, CDR2 SVGAGI, per germline. CDR3 length: 11 amino acids. This chain's CDR3 is CASSTGVRVVF. CDR3 coding DNA: TGTGCCAGCAGTACCGGTGTCCGCGTTGTCTTT.

V gene TRBV18 combines with J gene TRBJ1-2; 9 positions agree with TRBD1. The CDR3 loop spans 17 amino acids. CDR1 and CDR2 (germline): KGHSH, LQKENI. J lost 5 bases, V lost 6 bases, and 16 bases had no gene match. The CDR3 nucleotides read TGTGCCAGCTCTTTCCAGGGGACAGGGAACACCTTATATGGCTACACCTTC. Translating it yields CASSFQGTGNTLYGYTF.

This clonotype appeared many times. This chain joins TRBV15 and TRBJ2-2; D unclear. V was shortened by 5 bases and J by 0 bases, with 13 bases between the two germline ends. CDR3 length: 16 residues. Germline CDR1 is LNHNV and CDR2 is YYDKDF (reference sequence). The CDR3 here is CATSPRRRTNTGELFF. DNA for the CDR3: TGTGCCACCAGCCCCCGTAGACGGACGAACACCGGGGAGCTGTTTTTT. Together with reference TRBV15 and TRBJ2-2, the CDR3 gives the full variable domain: DAMVIQNPRYQVTQFGKPVTLSCSQTLNHNVMYWYQQKSSQAPKLLFHYYDKDFNNEADTPDNFQSRRPNTSFCFLDIRSPGLGDTAMYLCATSPRRRTNTGELFFGEGSRLTVL.

The chain joins TRBV25-1 to TRBJ2-7; D not resolved. The CDR3 is made up of 15 amino acids. The V end lost 1 base, the J end lost 0 bases, and 10 bases lay between the germline ends. The germline V gene has CDR1 MGHDK and CDR2 SYGVNS. As DNA, the CDR3 is TGTGCCAGCAGTGAATTTACTAACGACTCCTACGAGCAGTACTTC. Residues: CASSEFTNDSYEQYF.

This clonotype was recorded many times. The V gene is TRBV28, the J gene TRBJ1-5; perhaps TRBD1 as D (6 bases). V gave up 7 bases and J gave up 7 bases, with 11 bases separating them. Germline V lookup: CDR1 MDHEN, CDR2 SYDVKM. The CDR3 is 12 residues long. The CDR3 sequence: CASTPGVQPQHF. Here the CDR3 DNA reads TGTGCCAGCACCCCAGGGGTGCAGCCCCAGCATTTT.

The chain links TRBV29-1 to TRBJ1-1, with TRBD1 matching over 8 bases. The CDR3 is made up of 14 amino acids. V lost 4 bases to trimming and J lost 0 bases; unmatched junction nucleotides: 4. Germline V gives CDR1 SQVTM, CDR2 ANQGSEA. CDR3 sequence: CSVARQGMNTEAFF. CDR3 DNA: TGCAGCGTTGCCCGACAGGGGATGAACACTGAAGCTTTCTTT.

V and J are TRBV6-6 and TRBJ2-5; D not resolved. Trimming removed 9 bases from V and 2 bases from J, with 7 bases in between. The CDR3 spans 11 residues. Germline lookup yields CDR1 MNHNY and CDR2 SVGAGI (reference sequence). The CDR3 region has the DNA TGTGCCAGTGGAAGACAAGAGACCCAGTACTTC. Protein: CASGRQETQYF.

This clonotype came up many times. The chain is built from TRBV29-1 and TRBJ2-3, with D possibly matching TRBD1 (5 bases). Between the trimmed V and J ends, which lost 3 bases and 6 bases, there was a span of 10 bases. The CDR3 runs 12 residues. In germline, CDR1 is SQVTM, CDR2 ANQGSEA. The CDR3 sequence is CSVENRPDTQYF. DNA for the CDR3: TGCAGCGTTGAGAACAGGCCTGATACGCAGTATTTT.

This clonotype was counted only a few times. The CDR3: CASSPTSGRTAGELFF. The CDR3 nucleotides are TGTGCCAGCAGCCCCACTAGCGGGAGGACGGCCGGGGAGCTGTTTTTT. This chain connects TRBV7-8 to TRBJ2-2, with 12 bases lining up with TRBD2. This CDR3 is 16 amino acids long. CDR1 is SGHVS and CDR2 is FQNEAQ in the germline V gene. V lost 5 bases and J lost 6; bases outside the gene matches: 7.

The sample holds a few counts of this clonotype. The chain has TRBV29-1 and TRBJ2-7; 7 bases are shared with TRBD1. Trimming at V came to 5 bases and at J to 3 bases, leaving 7 bases not matched to a gene. This CDR3 has 13 residues. CDR1 is SQVTM, CDR2 ANQGSEA, per germline. CDR3 sequence reads: CSVPGTDGYEQYF. As DNA, the CDR3 is TGCAGCGTTCCTGGGACAGATGGCTACGAGCAGTACTTC.

The chain couples TRBV6-2 or TRBV6-3 to TRBJ2-2; 8 positions match TRBD2. CDR3 length equals 17 residues. The V gene's germline CDR1 is MNHEY and CDR2 SVGEGT. Germline trimming cut 4 bases from V and 0 bases from J; bases unmatched to any gene: 7. DNA for the CDR3: TGTGCCAGCAGTTCTCTAGCGGGTGGCGCGAACACCGGGGAGCTGTTTTTT. It yields the protein CASSSLAGGANTGELFF.

Note on this clonotype: An end of the junction differs from the germline gene, which may be a read error. The chain uses TRBV6-5 and TRBJ2-7; unclear D gene. Germline lookup yields CDR1 MNHEY and CDR2 SVGAGI. The CDR3 has 14 amino acids. In DNA, the CDR3 is TGTGCCAGCAGTTACTCGTTCGGTTCCTACGAACAGTACTTC. Protein sequence: CASSYSFGSYEQYF.

This clonotype has more than one count but fewer than ten. The gene calls are TRBV24-1 and TRBJ2-1, with 11 bases that match TRBD2. Germline trimming cut 3 bases from V and 6 bases from J; bases unmatched to any gene: 3. This CDR3 spans 15 amino acids. The germline V gene has CDR1 KGHDR and CDR2 SFDVKD. The CDR3 DNA is TGTGCCACCAGTGATCCTAGCGGGAGGACCAATGAGCAGTTCTTC. Translating gives CATSDPSGRTNEQFF.

This clonotype was detected only once. This chain links TRBV20-1 with TRBJ2-1, with D possibly TRBD2 on 6 matching bases. In germline, CDR1 is DFQATT, CDR2 SNEGSKA (reference sequence). CDR3 length equals 14 residues. Trimming removed 5 bases from V and 4 bases from J, with 15 bases in between. The CDR3 nucleotides are TGCAGTGCTTGCGGGGATTCCCGTTACAATGAGCAGTTCTTC. It yields the protein CSACGDSRYNEQFF.

This chain uses TRBV9 with TRBJ1-5; TRBD1 might be the D (5 bases). Between the trimmed V and J ends, which lost 4 bases and 3 bases, there was a span of 11 bases. The germline V gene has CDR1 SGDLS and CDR2 YYNGEE. The CDR3 runs 14 residues. Here the CDR3 reads CASSFLGDNQPQHF. CDR3 nucleotide sequence: TGTGCCAGCAGCTTCCTAGGGGACAATCAGCCCCAGCATTTT.